This T cell receptor beta chain comes out of a study of T cell repertoires in cytomegalovirus infection. Study as a whole: In public TCR beta signatures, there were indications of both CMV infection and matching HLA type. General study results and limits: People with CMV and the relevant HLA were identified by cumulative public TCR beta family frequency. CMV-specific HLA-C-restricted TCR beta clonotypes dominated the ex vivo response.

V lost 5 bases and J 4 bases, leaving 13 bases between the germline ends. The CDR3 has 14 amino acids. TCRdb called the reads again in MiXCR, with one record for every CDR3 protein. In the table there are 600,000 to 800,000 distinct CDR3 sequences, 24% of which are singletons. This clonotype was detected only a few times. Its antigen is currently unknown. The chain carries TRBV12-3 or TRBV12-4 and TRBJ2-3; tentatively, D is TRBD1 or TRBD2 (6 bases each). The clonotype was recovered from a human donor in good health (CMV status not recorded). Some clones in this sample may be carry-over from other donors' samples. Sequenced material: CD8+ T cells from PBMCs. CDR3 nucleotide sequence: TGTGCCAGCAGTGATTCCGGGGGCCCAGATACGCAGTATTTT. Amino acids: CASSDSGGPDTQYF.